This is a list of T cell receptor beta chains from one sample in a study of control samples from healthy donors and cancer patients. Sequenced by immunoSEQ multiplex PCR; TCRdb stores in-frame clones only, minus some. The repertoire holds roughly 150,000 clones, with 85% to 90% as singletons. Sequences were obtained from blood. The receptor source for this set is a man between 18 and 29 years old in good health. CDR3s include the opening cysteine and the closing phenylalanine or tryptophan. D genes are given only for firm matches. Not all rows give a size; the values are once, few, many and, for expanded clones, a class.

>-|TRBJ1-3|TRBV10-1|-
CALGRRNTIYF
TGCGCCCTCGGGCGAAGAAACACCATATATTTT
>-|TRBJ2-3|TRBV5-5|-
CASSSRTGTDTQYF
TGTGCCAGCAGCTCGCGGACCGGCACAGATACGCAGTATTTT
>-|TRBJ2-7|TRBV12-3/TRBV12-4|few
CASSFRAAYEQYF
TGTGCCAGCAGTTTTAGGGCGGCCTACGAGCAGTACTTC
>TRBD1|TRBJ1-1|TRBV28|once
CASSPQRDRGITEAFF
TGTGCCAGCAGTCCCCAGAGGGACAGGGGAATCACTGAAGCTTTCTTT
>-|TRBJ1-4|TRBV27|-
CASSLIGPNEKLFF
TGTGCCAGCAGTTTGATAGGGCCTAATGAAAAACTGTTTTTT
>-|TRBJ1-4|TRBV7-9|-
CASSRGEVEKLFF
TGTGCCAGCAGCCGGGGGGAAGTTGAAAAACTGTTTTTT
>-|TRBJ2-3|TRBV6-1|-
CASSEGSGTQYF
TGTGCCAGCAGTGAAGGGTCAGGAACGCAGTATTTT
>-|TRBJ1-1|TRBV4-1|-
CASSQEGRMNTEAFF
TGCGCCAGCAGCCAAGAAGGGAGGATGAACACTGAAGCTTTCTTT
>-|TRBJ2-7|TRBV30|-
CAWSGDPQGKYEQYF
TGTGCCTGGAGCGGAGACCCTCAGGGAAAATACGAGCAGTACTTC
>-|TRBJ1-2|TRBV3-1/TRBV3-2|-
CASKFGIWGYTF
TGTGCCAGCAAATTTGGGATTTGGGGCTACACCTTC
>-|TRBJ1-1|TRBV7-6|-
CASSLVGAEAFF
TGTGCCAGCAGCTTAGTAGGGGCTGAAGCTTTCTTT
>-|TRBJ1-1|TRBV4-3|-
CASSQDYRLNTEAFF
TGCGCCAGCAGCCAAGATTATCGGTTGAACACTGAAGCTTTCTTT
>-|TRBJ1-1|TRBV18|-
CASSRIYRGLNTEAFF
TGTGCCAGCTCACGGATTTATAGGGGCCTGAACACTGAAGCTTTCTTT
>TRBD2|TRBJ2-7|TRBV7-9|-
CASSSATGRSSYEQYF
TGTGCCAGCAGCTCAGCCACCGGGAGGAGCTCCTACGAGCAGTACTTC
>-|TRBJ2-1|TRBV7-9|-
CASSLRRDFASSYNEQFF
TGTGCCAGCAGCTTAAGGAGAGATTTCGCAAGTTCCTACAATGAGCAGTTCTTC
>-|TRBJ1-5|TRBV11-2|-
CASSLNQGGNQPQHF
TGTGCCAGCAGCTTAAATCAGGGTGGCAATCAGCCCCAGCATTTT
>TRBD2|TRBJ2-1|TRBV30|-
CAWSRLAGGGSYNEQFF
TGTGCCTGGAGCCGCCTAGCGGGGGGGGGCTCCTACAATGAGCAGTTCTTC
>TRBD1|TRBJ2-5|TRBV6-2/TRBV6-3|-
CASSTTAGQGGETQYF
TGTGCCAGCAGCACGACGGCGGGACAGGGCGGGGAGACCCAGTACTTC
>TRBD1|TRBJ1-3|TRBV19|once
CASSIVRLGQSSGNTIYF
TGTGCCAGTAGTATCGTCCGCTTGGGACAGAGCTCTGGAAACACCATATATTTT
>-|TRBJ1-5|TRBV15|-
CATSRGAYSNQPQHF
TGTGCCACCAGCAGAGGAGCGTATAGCAATCAGCCCCAGCATTTT
>-|TRBJ1-2|TRBV2|few
CANRATTNYGYTF
TGTGCCAACCGGGCTACTACTAACTATGGCTACACCTTC
>TRBD1|TRBJ2-6|TRBV2|-
CASRSGQGLKGANVLTF
TGTGCCAGCAGGAGCGGACAGGGTCTGAAAGGGGCCAACGTCCTGACTTTC